The 4 T cell receptor beta chains listed next were all sequenced from one sample in a study of response to subunit inactivated influenza vaccine. TCRdb reanalysed the RT-PCR reads using MiXCR and keeps one entry per CDR3 protein. This table holds roughly 700,000 distinct CDR3 sequences, around 16% found once. The specimen was PBMCs from blood, collected approximately 13 days after vaccination. These receptor sequences come from a man aged 50-60 years who received an inactivated influenza vaccine.

This clonotype showed up just a few times. V gene TRBV7-9 combines with J gene TRBJ1-2, with D uncertain. V lost 5 bases and J lost 8, with 12 bases in between. Germline CDR1 reads SEHNR; CDR2 reads FQNEAQ (reference sequence). The CDR3 loop spans 12 amino acids. The CDR3 region is CASSPSMRGYTF. CDR3 nucleotides: TGTGCCAGCAGCCCCAGTATGCGAGGCTACACCTTC.

The chain links TRBV5-1 to TRBJ2-7; TRBD1 aligns across 11 bases. CDR3 size: 14 residues. J was trimmed by 6 bases and V by 3 bases; bases with no gene match: 5. Per the germline V gene, CDR1 is SGHRS and CDR2 is YFSETQ. The CDR3: CASSSGTGGSEQYF. In nucleotides, the CDR3 is TGCGCCAGCAGCTCCGGGACAGGGGGATCCGAGCAGTACTTC.

This rearrangement joins TRBV20-1 to TRBJ1-6; 7 bases agree with TRBD1. CDR1 is DFQATT, CDR2 SNEGSKA, per germline (reference sequence). The CDR3 runs to 14 residues. V shed 3 bases, J shed 6 bases, and the junction held 5 bases outside the gene matches. The DNA for the CDR3 is TGCAGTGCTAGGAGGGACAGTATTAATTCACCCCTCCACTTT. Protein: CSARRDSINSPLHF.

This clonotype has a handful of counts. This chain joins TRBV7-2 and TRBJ2-1; 15 bases match TRBD2. The CDR3 contains 15 residues. V trimming: 7 bases; J trimming: 6 bases; junction bases outside the gene matches: 4. Germline CDR1 and CDR2: SGHTA and FQGNSA. The CDR3 region is CASTPGLAGGNEQFF. The CDR3 region has the DNA TGTGCCAGCACCCCGGGACTAGCGGGAGGCAATGAGCAGTTCTTC.